This T cell receptor (beta chain) was profiled in a study of blood T cells in healthy people across ages. The study's findings and limits: Diversity was higher, and naive CD4+ cells more numerous, in long-lived donors than in aged donors. Researchers judged that diversity estimates from one million T cells fell short of true values.

In germline, CDR1 is WSHSY, CDR2 SAAADI. The CDR3 is 14 residues long. V was clipped by 5 bases and J by 8 bases, with 18 bases between them. This clonotype came up a few times. Its antigen is still unknown. Together with a sample-barcoded 5' primer, a J-beta primer mix was included in a second PCR lasting roughly 6 to 12 cycles. Researchers report that a template-switch adaptor with 12 random nucleotides tagged each cDNA molecule. TCRdb re-called the 5' RACE reads with MiXCR, one entry per CDR3 protein. The sample contains around 1,100,000 distinct CDR3 sequences, under 40% of which appear only once. Sequences were obtained from blood. V gene TRBV10-2 combines with J gene TRBJ1-1; D is undetermined. The sequence was collected from a young man in good health. The CDR3 sequence is CASSSRAPGGEAFF. The CDR3 DNA reads as TGCGCCAGCAGTTCCCGGGCCCCCGGTGGAGAAGCTTTCTTT.